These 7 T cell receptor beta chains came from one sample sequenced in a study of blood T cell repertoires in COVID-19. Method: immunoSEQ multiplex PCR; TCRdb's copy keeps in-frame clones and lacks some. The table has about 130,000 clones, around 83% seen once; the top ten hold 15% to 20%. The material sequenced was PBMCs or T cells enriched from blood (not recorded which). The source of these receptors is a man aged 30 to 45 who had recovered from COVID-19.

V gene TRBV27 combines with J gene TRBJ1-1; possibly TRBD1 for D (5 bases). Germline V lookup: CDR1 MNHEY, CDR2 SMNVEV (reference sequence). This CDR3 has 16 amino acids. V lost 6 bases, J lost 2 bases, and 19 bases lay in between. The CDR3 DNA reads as TGTGCCAGCAGCCCGAGGATTGGGGGGAGAAACACTGAAGCTTTCTTT. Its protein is CASSPRIGGRNTEAFF.

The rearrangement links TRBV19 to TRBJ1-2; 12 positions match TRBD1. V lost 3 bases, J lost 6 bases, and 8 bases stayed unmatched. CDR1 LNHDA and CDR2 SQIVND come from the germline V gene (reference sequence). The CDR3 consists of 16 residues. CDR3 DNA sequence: TGTGCCAGTAGTATCTACATGGGACAGGGGGCCGATGGCTACACCTTC. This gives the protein CASSIYMGQGADGYTF.

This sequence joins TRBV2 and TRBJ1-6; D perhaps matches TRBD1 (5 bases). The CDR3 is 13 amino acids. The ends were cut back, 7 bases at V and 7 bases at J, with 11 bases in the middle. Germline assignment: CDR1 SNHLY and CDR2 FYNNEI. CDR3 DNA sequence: TGTGCCAGCAACTCAGGGATCAATTCACCCCTCCACTTT. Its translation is CASNSGINSPLHF. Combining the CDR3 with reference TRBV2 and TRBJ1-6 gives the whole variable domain EPEVTQTPSHQVTQMGQEVILRCVPISNHLYFYWYRQILGQKVEFLVSFYNNEISEKSEIFDDQFSVERPDGSNFTLKIRSTKLEDSAMYFCASNSGINSPLHFGNGTRLTVT.

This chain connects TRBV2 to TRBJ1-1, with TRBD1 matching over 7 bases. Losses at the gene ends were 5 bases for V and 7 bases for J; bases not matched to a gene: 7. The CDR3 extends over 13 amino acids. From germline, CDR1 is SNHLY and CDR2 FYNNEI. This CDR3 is CASSRRQGFEAFF. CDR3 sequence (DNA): TGTGCCAGCAGTCGACGACAGGGCTTTGAAGCTTTCTTT.

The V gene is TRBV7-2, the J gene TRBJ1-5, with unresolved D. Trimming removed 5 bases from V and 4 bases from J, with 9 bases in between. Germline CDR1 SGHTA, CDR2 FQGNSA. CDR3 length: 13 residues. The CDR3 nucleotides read TGTGCCAGCAGCCCCGACTGGAATCAGCCCCAGCATTTT. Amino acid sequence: CASSPDWNQPQHF.

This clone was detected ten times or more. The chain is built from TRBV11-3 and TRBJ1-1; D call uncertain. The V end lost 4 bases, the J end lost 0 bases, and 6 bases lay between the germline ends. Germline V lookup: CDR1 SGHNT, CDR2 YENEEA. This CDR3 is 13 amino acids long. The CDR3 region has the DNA TGTGCCAGCAGCTCCGGGATGAACACTGAAGCTTTCTTT. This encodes CASSSGMNTEAFF.

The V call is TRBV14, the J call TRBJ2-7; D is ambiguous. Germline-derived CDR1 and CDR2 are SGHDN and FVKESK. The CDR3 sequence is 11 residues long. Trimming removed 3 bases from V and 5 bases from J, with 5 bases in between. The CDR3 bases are TGTGCCAGCAGCCAGAGCCACGAGCAGTACTTC. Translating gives CASSQSHEQYF.